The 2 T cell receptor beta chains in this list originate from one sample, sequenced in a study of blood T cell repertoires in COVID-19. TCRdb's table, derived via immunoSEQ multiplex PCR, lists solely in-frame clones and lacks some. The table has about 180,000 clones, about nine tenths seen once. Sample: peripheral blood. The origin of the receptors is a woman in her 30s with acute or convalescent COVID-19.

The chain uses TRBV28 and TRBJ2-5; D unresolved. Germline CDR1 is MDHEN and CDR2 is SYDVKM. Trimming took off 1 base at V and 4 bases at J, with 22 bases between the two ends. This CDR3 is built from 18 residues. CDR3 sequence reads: CASSLYGGPRRARETQYF. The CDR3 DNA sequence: TGTGCCAGCAGTTTATACGGTGGGCCAAGACGAGCACGAGAGACCCAGTACTTC.

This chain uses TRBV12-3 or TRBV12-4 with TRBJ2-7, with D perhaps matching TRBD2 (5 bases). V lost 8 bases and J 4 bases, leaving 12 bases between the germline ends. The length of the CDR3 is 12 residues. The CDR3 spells CASRGRGYEQYF. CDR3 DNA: TGTGCCAGCCGAGGCAGAGGGTACGAGCAGTACTTC.